Listed here is a single TCR beta chain. The antigen remains unidentified. The sample originates from a study of cytomegalovirus exposure and HLA in healthy donors. The overall study: From approximately 170 million T cells, an earlier analysis saw roughly 110 million unique TCR beta sequences. General study points: In a later analysis, specific HLA alleles were associated with 15,000 to 20,000 TCR beta sequences at a 0.05 false discovery rate.

60 Vbeta and 13 Jbeta primers were used in PCR. Only in-frame clones appear in the TCRdb table, and some are missing; sequencing was by immunoSEQ multiplex PCR. The table lists some 190,000 clones, approximately 80% of them singletons. V was pared by 8 bases and J by 5 bases, with 13 bases between. The germline gives CDR1 LNHDA, CDR2 SQIVND (reference sequence). This CDR3 is 12 amino acids long. The sequence was obtained from a girl between 5 and 17 years old in good health and CMV-seropositive. The chain couples TRBV19 to TRBJ2-7; a weak D match, TRBD1 (5 bases). Sequenced material: PBMCs. CDR3 DNA: TGTGCCAGTGTGGGGCATCGCCACGAGCAGTACTTC. The encoded protein is CASVGHRHEQYF.